These 32 T cell receptor beta chains came from one sample sequenced in a study of Ad26.COV2.S vaccination and SARS-CoV-2 variants (dated by TCRdb to about 2021). The library was generated by the immunoSEQ multiplex PCR assay. Drawn from immuneACCESS, this table holds only the in-frame rearrangements with V and J called that TCRdb kept. Clones are partly lost; checked studies trace under half to an unresolved V gene and leave the rest unexplained. This sample gives around 420,000 clones in total; roughly 88% of them show up just once. 3.6% of the sample lies in the top ten. The treatment or condition label here, explained by the study, means: some 20 received Ad26.COV2.S at low or high dose, single or two shots; about 5 received placebo; per-sample allocation not given. Repertoires of vaccine and placebo recipients were sequenced from samples collected on day 63 after the first injection. This sample comprised peripheral blood, obtained in a trial of Ad26.COV2.S vaccine versus placebo. Every receptor here comes from a person between 18 and 59 years old who received the Ad26.COV2.S COVID-19 vaccine or a placebo.

The chain uses TRBV6-6 and TRBJ2-7; maybe TRBD2 (5 bases). Trimming removed 1 base at V and 2 bases at J, with 9 bases between. Germline lookup yields CDR1 MNHNY and CDR2 SVGAGI (reference sequence). The length of the CDR3 is 14 residues. CDR3 sequence: CASSYLEAAYEQYF. The DNA of the CDR3 is TGTGCCAGCAGTTACTTGGAGGCCGCCTACGAGCAGTACTTC.

The chain has TRBV5-6 and TRBJ2-3, with 10 bases fitting TRBD2. The ends lost 2 bases at V and 2 bases at J; junction bases unmatched: 8. Germline CDR1 is SGHDT and CDR2 is YYEEEE. The CDR3 covers 17 residues. CDR3: CASSFGLAGAYTDTQYF. In nucleotides, the CDR3 is TGTGCCAGCAGCTTTGGGCTAGCGGGGGCCTACACAGATACGCAGTATTTT.

This chain connects TRBV5-4 to TRBJ1-2; TRBD1 matches 11 bases. Germline-derived CDR1 and CDR2 are SGHNT and YYREEE (reference sequence). V trimming: 6 bases; J trimming: 7 bases; junction bases outside the gene matches: 8. The CDR3 has 14 residues. The CDR3 coding sequence is TGTGCCAGCACCTTTTGGACAGGGGGCTTTGGCTACACCTTC. Protein sequence: CASTFWTGGFGYTF.

The chain employs TRBV7-2 and TRBJ2-7; TRBD1 is a possible D gene (6 bases). V lost 4 bases, J lost 3 bases, and 13 bases lay in between. Germline CDR1 reads SGHTA; CDR2 reads FQGNSA. This CDR3 is 14 amino acids long. Written as DNA, the CDR3 is TGTGCCAGCAGCTCCCGGACAGTTTACTACGAGCAGTACTTC. As protein: CASSSRTVYYEQYF.

In its sample, this clone was seen once. V usage is TRBV6-6 and J usage is TRBJ2-1; D possibly corresponds to TRBD1 (6 bases). The CDR3 extends over 15 amino acids. Trimming shortened V by 7 bases and J by 0 bases, and 13 bases separated the two germline ends. Germline loops: CDR1 MNHNY, CDR2 SVGAGI (reference sequence). CDR3 residues: CASNSGVNSYNEQFF. The CDR3 DNA follows: TGTGCCAGCAATTCAGGGGTAAACTCCTACAATGAGCAGTTCTTC.

This sequence joins TRBV28 and TRBJ1-3, with TRBD1 identical over 10 bases. The length of the CDR3 is 16 residues. The V and J ends lost 4 bases and 8 bases, in that order; junction bases with no gene match: 11. The V gene's germline CDR1 is MDHEN and CDR2 SYDVKM. CDR3 DNA: TGTGCCAGCAGTTCTGCAGGGGTGGGACAGGGGCACACCATATATTTT. Translated, it gives CASSSAGVGQGHTIYF.

The CDR3 nucleotides are TGCGCCAGCAGCAAGCAAGCGGGGACCTACGAGCAGTACTTC. Amino acids: CASSKQAGTYEQYF. The rearrangement links TRBV5-1 to TRBJ2-7; 7 bases map to TRBD2. Trimming cost V 4 bases and J 2 bases; bases outside gene matches: 6. CDR1 is SGHRS and CDR2 is YFSETQ in the germline V gene. The CDR3 totals 14 residues.

V usage is TRBV10-3 and J usage is TRBJ2-7, with 7 positions matching TRBD1. The trim removed 0 bases at V and 0 bases at J, leaving 2 bases unmatched. This CDR3 has 15 amino acids. Germline loops: CDR1 ENHRY, CDR2 SYGVKD. CDR3 in amino acids: CAISESDRNSYEQYF. The DNA of the CDR3 is TGTGCCATCAGTGAGTCGGACAGGAACTCCTACGAGCAGTACTTC.

The J gene is TRBJ1-2, the V gene TRBV28, with 7 bases identical to TRBD1. This CDR3 is built from 15 residues. Germline V gives CDR1 MDHEN, CDR2 SYDVKM. J was trimmed by 5 bases and V by 3 bases; bases with no gene match: 9. The CDR3 loop is CASSFLVPGGYGYTF. For the CDR3, the DNA is TGTGCCAGCAGTTTCCTGGTGCCAGGGGGGTATGGCTACACCTTC.

The V and J genes are TRBV30 and TRBJ2-2; D not resolved. The V end lost 0 bases, the J end lost 1 base, and 12 bases lay between the germline ends. The CDR3 is 16 residues long. CDR1 GTSNPN and CDR2 SVGIG come from the germline V gene (reference sequence). CDR3 loop: CAWSVRVSRNTGELFF. The CDR3 nucleotides are TGTGCCTGGAGTGTACGGGTTAGCAGGAACACCGGGGAGCTGTTTTTT.

This clone has more than one count but fewer than ten. The chain carries TRBV27 and TRBJ1-5; a possible D gene is TRBD1 (6 bases). Trimming stripped 4 bases from V and 7 bases from J, with 11 bases between. Germline V gene sequence: CDR1 MNHEY, CDR2 SMNVEV (reference sequence). The CDR3 runs 13 residues. In DNA form, the CDR3 reads TGTGCCAGCAGTTGGGGGGCGGGACAGCCCCAGCATTTT. It translates to CASSWGAGQPQHF.

The J gene is TRBJ2-7, the V gene TRBV24-1, with TRBD1 identical over 11 bases. This CDR3 has 15 amino acids. The V and J ends lost 5 bases and 3 bases, in that order; junction bases with no gene match: 5. Germline V gene data show CDR1 as KGHDR and CDR2 as SFDVKD. The CDR3: CATSGTGTGGYEQYF. CDR3 nucleotide sequence: TGTGCCACCAGTGGTACCGGGACAGGGGGCTACGAGCAGTACTTC.

The chain employs TRBV7-9 and TRBJ1-2; D perhaps matches TRBD1 (6 bases). Trimming pared 1 base from V and 7 bases from J, leaving 16 bases between. CDR3 length equals 15 residues. Germline CDR1 and CDR2: SEHNR and FQNEAQ (reference sequence). CDR3 DNA sequence: TGTGCCAGCAGCTTAGAGGGGGGTCTCTTAGTTGGCTACACCTTC. Translating gives CASSLEGGLLVGYTF. Filled out from reference TRBV7-9 and TRBJ1-2, the complete variable domain reads DTGVSQNPRHKITKRGQNVTFRCDPISEHNRLYWYRQTLGQGPEFLTYFQNEAQLEKSRLLSDRFSAERPKGSFSTLEIQRTEQGDSAMYLCASSLEGGLLVGYTFGSGTRLTVV.

The gene calls are TRBV10-3 and TRBJ1-5; 10 nucleotides line up with TRBD1. J gave up 4 bases and V 4 bases, and 1 base lay outside the gene matches. CDR3 length: 14 residues. Germline CDR1 and CDR2: ENHRY and SYGVKD. CDR3 amino acids: CAISGQGANQPQHF. CDR3 coding DNA: TGTGCCATCAGTGGACAGGGGGCAAATCAGCCCCAGCATTTT.

This chain's CDR3 is CASSRTWGAGETQYF. CDR3 nucleotide sequence: TGTGCCAGCAGCCGAACATGGGGGGCGGGAGAGACCCAGTACTTC. The chain has TRBV6-1 and TRBJ2-5; TRBD1 or TRBD2 may be the D gene (6 bases each). The CDR3 is 15 residues long. Germline V gene sequence: CDR1 MNHNS, CDR2 SASEGT. Trimming cost V 6 bases and J 4 bases, with 18 bases left between them.

The chain has TRBV5-1 and TRBJ2-3; 9 bases map to TRBD1. Germline V gives CDR1 SGHRS, CDR2 YFSETQ. With V trimmed by 4 bases and J by 2 bases, 8 bases remained unmatched. The CDR3 is made up of 16 amino acids. For the CDR3, the DNA is TGCGCCAGCAGCACAAGACAGGGGGTGGACACAGATACGCAGTATTTT. Amino acids: CASSTRQGVDTDTQYF.

The V call is TRBV18, the J call TRBJ1-1; D is undetermined. The CDR3 covers 15 residues. The V end lost 1 base, the J end lost 0 bases, and 9 bases lay between the germline ends. Germline CDR1 KGHSH, CDR2 LQKENI. This CDR3 is CASSPRSSMNTEAFF. The CDR3 DNA reads TGTGCCAGCTCACCACGGTCAAGCATGAACACTGAAGCTTTCTTT. Variable domain in full (rest from reference TRBV18 and TRBJ1-1): NAGVMQNPRHLVRRRGQEARLRCSPMKGHSHVYWYRQLPEEGLKFMVYLQKENIIDESGMPKERFSAEFPKEGPSILRIQQVVRGDSAAYFCASSPRSSMNTEAFFGQGTRLTVV.

The chain recombines TRBV19 with TRBJ1-1; D uncertain. This CDR3 has 13 amino acids. The germline gives CDR1 LNHDA, CDR2 SQIVND (reference sequence). The V end lost 3 bases, the J end lost 1 base, and 6 bases lay between the germline ends. Written as DNA, the CDR3 is TGTGCCAGTAGTATCCAGGCGAACACTGAAGCTTTCTTT. Protein: CASSIQANTEAFF.

This clone was found once. V and J are TRBV9 and TRBJ1-3; D not certain. CDR1 is SGDLS and CDR2 is YYNGEE in the germline V gene. V lost 3 bases and J 0 bases, leaving 10 bases between the germline ends. CDR3 length: 15 residues. In DNA form, the CDR3 reads TGTGCCAGCAGCGGTACACAGCTCTCTGGAAACACCATATATTTT. Encoded protein: CASSGTQLSGNTIYF.

J is TRBJ1-3 and V is TRBV28, with D perhaps TRBD1 (6 bases). V lost 6 bases and J 0 bases, leaving 12 bases between the germline ends. Looked up from germline, CDR1 is MDHEN and CDR2 is SYDVKM. The CDR3 is 15 residues long. The CDR3 region has the DNA TGTGCCAGCAGGACACAGGGTCGCTCTGGAAACACCATATATTTT. This translates into CASRTQGRSGNTIYF.

The rearrangement joins TRBV6-2 or TRBV6-3 to TRBJ2-5; 11 bases are shared with TRBD1. V shed 5 bases, J shed 5 bases, and the junction held 7 bases outside the gene matches. This CDR3 has 15 residues. CDR1 and CDR2 (germline): MNHEY, SVGEGT. The CDR3 protein is CASSKDRGHWETQYF. The CDR3 DNA reads as TGTGCCAGCAGTAAGGACAGGGGGCATTGGGAGACCCAGTACTTC.

The chain carries TRBV5-4 and TRBJ2-3; a possible D gene is TRBD1 (5 bases). The V end was cut by 0 bases, the J end by 4 bases, with 15 bases between. CDR3 size: 16 residues. Germline V CDR1 and CDR2: SGHNT, YYREEE (reference sequence). The CDR3 loop reads CASSLGQKILADTQYF. The CDR3 DNA reads as TGTGCCAGCAGCTTGGGACAGAAGATTCTGGCAGATACGCAGTATTTT. Full variable domain (remainder filled in from reference TRBV5-4 and TRBJ2-3): ETGVTQSPTHLIKTRGQQVTLRCSSQSGHNTVSWYQQALGQGPQFIFQYYREEENGRGNFPPRFSGLQFPNYSSELNVNALELDDSALYLCASSLGQKILADTQYFGPGTRLTVL.

This CDR3 reads CASSYGQAGQYF. The CDR3 bases are TGTGCCAGCAGTTACGGGCAGGCGGGGCAGTACTTC. The chain links TRBV6-2 or TRBV6-3 to TRBJ2-7; tentative D call: TRBD2 (5 bases). Between the trimmed V and J ends, which lost 2 bases and 9 bases, there was a span of 11 bases. This CDR3 region has 12 residues. CDR1 is MNHEY, CDR2 SVGEGT, per germline.

V usage is TRBV6-5 and J usage is TRBJ2-7; TRBD1 might be the D (6 bases). Trimming cost V 4 bases and J 0 bases, with 16 bases left between them. Germline lookup yields CDR1 MNHEY and CDR2 SVGAGI. The CDR3 length is 16 residues. CDR3 region: CASSLSAQGSSYEQYF. The CDR3 DNA sequence: TGTGCCAGCAGTTTATCAGCACAGGGTAGCTCCTACGAGCAGTACTTC.

Turning to this clone: The identical CDR3 is also encoded by other nucleotide sequences in the sample. The chain couples TRBV7-9 to TRBJ1-5, with D perhaps TRBD1 (6 bases). The germline CDR1 and CDR2 sequences are SEHNR and FQNEAQ (reference sequence). Trimming shortened V by 0 bases and J by 4 bases, and 7 bases separated the two germline ends. This CDR3 is built from 14 residues. Written as DNA, the CDR3 is TGTGCCAGCAGCTTAGCAGGGGGAAATCAGCCCCAGCATTTT. This sequence encodes CASSLAGGNQPQHF.

The chain links TRBV7-2 to TRBJ1-2; D gene ambiguous. CDR3 length: 13 residues. Germline assignment: CDR1 SGHTA and CDR2 FQGNSA. V was shortened by 3 bases and J by 4 bases, with 9 bases between the two germline ends. The CDR3 region has the DNA TGTGCCAGCAGCTTGAGCGGAGTCTATGGCTACACCTTC. It translates to CASSLSGVYGYTF.

V and J are TRBV9 and TRBJ2-7; TRBD2 aligns across 15 bases. CDR3 size: 16 residues. Trimming cost V 3 bases and J 2 bases; bases outside gene matches: 3. Germline V gives CDR1 SGDLS, CDR2 YYNGEE. The CDR3 nucleotides are TGTGCCAGCAGCGAGGGACTAGCGGGGGGTGCCTACGAGCAGTACTTC. Protein: CASSEGLAGGAYEQYF.

This chain joins TRBV3-1 (or the pseudogene TRBV3-2) and TRBJ2-3; 9 bases fit TRBD1. The germline gives CDR1 LGHDT, CDR2 YNNKEL (reference sequence). CDR3 length equals 14 residues. The junction had 6 bases not matched to a gene; V was cut back by 6 bases and J by 5 bases. CDR3 sequence: CASSPGQGEDTQYF. CDR3 DNA: TGTGCCAGCAGTCCGGGACAGGGAGAAGATACGCAGTATTTT.

The CDR3 nucleotides read TGTGCCACCAGTTTAGCGGGGCGCCTACATGAGCAGTTCTTC. This translates into CATSLAGRLHEQFF. The chain links TRBV15 to TRBJ2-1, with 8 nucleotides matching TRBD2. The CDR3 totals 14 residues. Unmatched junction bases numbered 9, after V lost 6 bases and J lost 8 bases. Per germline, CDR1 LNHNV and CDR2 YYDKDF (reference sequence).

In this sample, this clone turned up once. This rearrangement joins TRBV9 to TRBJ2-6, with D possibly matching TRBD2 (6 bases). Germline values: CDR1 SGDLS, CDR2 YYNGEE. The CDR3 loop spans 16 amino acids. V was pared by 4 bases and J by 10 bases, with 21 bases between. In DNA form, the CDR3 reads TGTGCCAGCAGCAACCCGGAGCGGGTGGTCGGGAACGTCCTGACTTTC. This codes for CASSNPERVVGNVLTF.

The CDR3 DNA reads TGCGCCAGCAGCTTTAACGGTGACGGCGAGCAGTACTTC. As protein: CASSFNGDGEQYF. The gene calls are TRBV5-1 and TRBJ2-7; D unclear. The CDR3 covers 13 residues. Germline V lookup: CDR1 SGHRS, CDR2 YFSETQ. V lost 2 bases and J lost 6, with 12 bases in between.

The chain couples TRBV19 to TRBJ2-3; 8 bases map to TRBD1. The CDR3 contains 14 residues. V was clipped by 6 bases and J by 3 bases; unmatched bases: 5. Germline CDR1 and CDR2: LNHDA and SQIVND (reference sequence). CDR3 in DNA: TGTGCCAGTAGACCAGGGGGCCCGACAGATACGCAGTATTTT. Protein: CASRPGGPTDTQYF.